This is a list of T cell receptor beta chains from one sample in a study of beta chain features in type 1 diabetes. TCRdb keeps only in-frame clones here, not all; method: immunoSEQ multiplex PCR. Here the sample spans 300,000 to 350,000 clones, roughly 8% being singletons. The sequencing input was central memory CD4+ T cells from blood. These receptors originate from a young woman in good health. CDR3s include the opening cysteine and the closing phenylalanine or tryptophan. D genes are given only for firm matches. A row's size may be missing; if present it is once, few, many or a size class.

D	V	J	size	CDR3	DNA
.	TRBV4-2	TRBJ2-3	.	CASSQTPDTQYF	TGTGCCAGCAGCCAAACCCCAGATACGCAGTATTTT
.	TRBV19	TRBJ1-5	many	CASTVLQPQHF	TGTGCCAGTACGGTTCTCCAGCCCCAGCATTTT
.	TRBV11-2	TRBJ1-1	.	CASALGGATEAFF	TGTGCCAGCGCTCTTGGGGGGGCAACTGAAGCTTTCTTT
.	TRBV29-1	TRBJ1-1	.	CSVDSSNTEAFF	TGCAGCGTGGACAGCTCAAACACTGAAGCTTTCTTT
.	TRBV7-2	TRBJ1-2	few	CASSPGGAGTRGYTF	TGTGCCAGCAGCCCAGGAGGAGCAGGGACGCGTGGCTACACCTTC
TRBD2	TRBV6-1	TRBJ2-5	.	CASNRAIAGEETQYF	TGTGCCAGCAACAGGGCGATAGCGGGAGAAGAGACCCAGTACTTC
.	TRBV7-2	TRBJ2-7	.	CASSLGFSGFYEQYF	TGTGCCAGCAGCTTAGGCTTTAGCGGTTTCTACGAGCAGTACTTC
TRBD2	TRBV19	TRBJ2-5	.	CASSIAGTSGRMTQYF	TGTGCCAGTAGTATAGCCGGGACTAGCGGGAGGATGACCCAGTACTTC
.	TRBV2	TRBJ2-3	.	CASSANRAGTDTQYF	TGTGCCAGCAGCGCGAACCGGGCAGGCACAGATACGCAGTATTTT
.	TRBV4-3	TRBJ2-5	.	CASSQGERETQYF	TGCGCCAGCAGCCAAGGGGAACGAGAGACCCAGTACTTC
.	TRBV20-1	TRBJ2-7	few	CSGSSYGEQYF	TGCAGTGGATCTAGCTATGGCGAGCAGTACTTC
TRBD2	TRBV28	TRBJ2-1	few	CASASGTINEQFF	TGTGCCAGTGCTTCCGGGACTATAAATGAGCAGTTCTTC
TRBD1	TRBV28	TRBJ2-7	once	CASGQEYEQYF	TGTGCCTCGGGACAGGAATACGAGCAGTACTTC
.	TRBV6-5	TRBJ1-1	many	CASTQGFYTEAFF	TGTGCCAGCACCCAGGGTTTTTACACTGAAGCTTTCTTT
.	TRBV21-1	TRBJ2-2	few	CASSNPGLAGENTGELFF	TGTGCCAGCAGCAATCCGGGACTAGCGGGAGAGAACACCGGGGAGCTGTTTTTT
TRBD1	TRBV2	TRBJ1-2	.	CASSASGTDGYTF	TGTGCCAGCAGTGCCTCCGGGACAGATGGCTACACCTTC
TRBD1	TRBV7-2	TRBJ2-7	many	CASSRDRVYEQYF	TGTGCCAGCAGCCGGGACAGAGTCTACGAGCAGTACTTC
TRBD2	TRBV10-3	TRBJ2-4	.	CAIRGTSENIQYF	TGTGCCATCAGGGGGACTAGCGAAAACATTCAGTACTTC
.	TRBV6-5	TRBJ1-1	.	CASRTTGGTEAFF	TGTGCCAGCAGAACCACTGGAGGCACTGAAGCTTTCTTT
TRBD2	TRBV15	TRBJ2-5	.	CATSKASGSKARETQYF	TGTGCCACCAGCAAAGCTAGCGGGAGCAAGGCCAGAGAGACCCAGTACTTC
.	TRBV28	TRBJ2-7	many	CASSTQGRRGEQYF	TGTGCCAGCAGTACACAGGGCAGGAGAGGCGAGCAGTACTTC
.	TRBV9	TRBJ2-5	.	CASSVGLQPGPSQETQYF	TGTGCCAGCAGCGTTGGCCTCCAGCCGGGGCCCAGCCAAGAGACCCAGTACTTC
.	TRBV19	TRBJ2-3	.	CASSRAVQSGSRTDTQYF	TGTGCCAGTAGTCGAGCGGTCCAATCCGGGAGCCGCACAGATACGCAGTATTTT
.	TRBV28	TRBJ2-7	.	CASSPGNEYEQYF	TGTGCCAGCAGCCCGGGGAATGAATACGAGCAGTACTTC
.	TRBV2	TRBJ1-2	few	CASQKTGSRYGYTF	TGTGCCAGCCAAAAAACAGGTAGCCGCTATGGCTACACCTTC
TRBD2	TRBV5-1	TRBJ2-1	many	CASSSAVGLAAGNEQFF	TGCGCCAGCAGCTCCGCCGTCGGGCTAGCGGCGGGCAATGAGCAGTTCTTC
.	TRBV5-1	TRBJ2-6	few	CASSLVFAGANVLTF	TGCGCCAGCAGCTTGGTCTTTGCTGGGGCCAACGTCCTGACTTTC
.	TRBV4-1	TRBJ2-3	few	CASSLKSADTQYF	TGCGCCAGCAGCCTGAAAAGTGCAGATACGCAGTATTTT
.	TRBV29-1	TRBJ2-5	.	CSVDPGPETQYF	TGCAGCGTTGATCCGGGGCCAGAGACCCAGTACTTC
.	TRBV5-1	TRBJ2-7	.	CASRRAAPRDEQYF	TGCGCCAGCAGGAGAGCGGCCCCGCGGGACGAGCAGTACTTC
.	TRBV19	TRBJ2-1	.	CASSIGESSYNEQFF	TGTGCCAGTAGTATAGGGGAGAGCTCCTACAATGAGCAGTTCTTC
.	TRBV5-6	TRBJ2-7	.	CASSLRGTYYEQYF	TGTGCCAGCAGCTTACGAGGGACTTACTACGAGCAGTACTTC